One and the same sample provided the 20 T cell receptor beta chains below, sequenced in a study of PD-1 blockade in mismatch repair-deficient tumors. Sequencing used immunoSEQ multiplex PCR; TCRdb keeps in-frame clones, though not all of them. The sample yields approximately 15,000 clones, around 83% seen once. Sequenced material: PBMCs, taken approximately 15 weeks after starting pembrolizumab. These receptors originate from an adult with mismatch repair-deficient cancer.

The count of this clone is one. V gene TRBV18 combines with J gene TRBJ1-1, with D possibly being TRBD1 (5 bases). The CDR3 is 13 residues long. The V end was cut by 3 bases, the J end by 8 bases, with 13 bases between. Germline V gene sequence: CDR1 KGHSH, CDR2 LQKENI. The CDR3 DNA follows: TGTGCCAGCTCACCTATGGGACTTATAGAAGCTTTCTTT. Translating gives CASSPMGLIEAFF. Full variable domain (outside the CDR3, taken from reference TRBV18 and TRBJ1-1): NAGVMQNPRHLVRRRGQEARLRCSPMKGHSHVYWYRQLPEEGLKFMVYLQKENIIDESGMPKERFSAEFPKEGPSILRIQQVVRGDSAAYFCASSPMGLIEAFFGQGTRLTVV.

The genes are TRBV4-1 and TRBJ2-4, with 8 bases fitting TRBD1. Trimming removed 2 bases from V and 7 bases from J; junction bases left unmatched: 7. Germline CDR1 is MGHRA and CDR2 is YSYEKL. This CDR3 has 15 amino acids. The DNA for the CDR3 is TGCGCCAGCAGCCAACCAGGACAGGGACGGAACATTCAGTACTTC. Amino acids: CASSQPGQGRNIQYF.

This clone was seen a single time. CDR3 region: CATSSQGVNTEAFF. The CDR3 coding sequence is TGTGCCACCAGCAGCCAAGGGGTTAACACTGAAGCTTTCTTT. This chain links TRBV15 with TRBJ1-1; maybe TRBD1 (5 bases). Trimming took off 3 bases at V and 2 bases at J, with 10 bases between the two ends. Germline loops: CDR1 LNHNV, CDR2 YYDKDF (reference sequence). This CDR3 spans 14 amino acids. The full variable domain, in which reference TRBV15 and TRBJ1-1 provide the parts outside the CDR3, is DAMVIQNPRYQVTQFGKPVTLSCSQTLNHNVMYWYQQKSSQAPKLLFHYYDKDFNNEADTPDNFQSRRPNTSFCFLDIRSPGLGDTAMYLCATSSQGVNTEAFFGQGTRLTVV.

V gene TRBV9 combines with J gene TRBJ1-4, with TRBD1 identical over 11 bases. Germline V gene sequence: CDR1 SGDLS, CDR2 YYNGEE. V shed 4 bases, J shed 7 bases, and the junction held 6 bases outside the gene matches. This CDR3 is 15 amino acids long. CDR3 residues: CASSSSGTGGEKLFF. CDR3 in DNA: TGTGCCAGCAGCTCATCCGGGACAGGGGGTGAAAAACTGTTTTTT.

CDR3 protein: CASSWGTSGGANTGELFF. The CDR3 nucleotides are TGTGCCAGCAGTTGGGGGACTAGCGGGGGAGCGAACACCGGGGAGCTGTTTTTT. The V call is TRBV28, the J call TRBJ2-2; 14 bases are a match to TRBD2. V was clipped by 4 bases and J by 0 bases; unmatched bases: 4. The CDR3 has 18 residues. Looked up from germline, CDR1 is MDHEN and CDR2 is SYDVKM.

V and J are TRBV11-3 and TRBJ2-7, with 7 bases aligning to TRBD2. Trimming removed 3 bases from V and 4 bases from J; junction bases left unmatched: 9. Germline CDR1 and CDR2: SGHNT and YENEEA. The CDR3 sequence is 15 residues long. Written as DNA, the CDR3 is TGTGCCAGCAGCTTTAGAGGGACTACCAAATACGAGCAGTACTTC. It specifies CASSFRGTTKYEQYF.

The chain recombines TRBV9 with TRBJ1-2; D is possibly TRBD1 (5 bases). V lost 5 bases to trimming and J lost 5 bases, with 16 bases between them. This CDR3 spans 14 amino acids. Germline-derived CDR1 and CDR2 are SGDLS and YYNGEE. The CDR3 region has the DNA TGTGCCAGCAGTGGTGGTTTTAGGGGATATGGCTACACCTTC. Its protein product is CASSGGFRGYGYTF.

The chain joins TRBV28 to TRBJ1-5, with a tentative D call TRBD1 (5 bases). There are 15 residues in the CDR3. With 2 bases removed from V and 3 bases from J, the gap between germline ends came to 11 bases. Looked up from germline, CDR1 is MDHEN and CDR2 is SYDVKM. The CDR3 nucleotides are TGTGCCAGCAGTTTACGCAGGGCGGACAATCAGCCCCAGCATTTT. This encodes CASSLRRADNQPQHF.

The chain carries TRBV9 and TRBJ2-2; a possible D gene is TRBD1 (6 bases). Trimming left V 4 bases short and J 4 bases short, with 14 bases between. The CDR3 spans 15 residues. Germline CDR1 and CDR2: SGDLS and YYNGEE. This CDR3 is CASSTTGKGTGELFF. DNA for the CDR3: TGTGCCAGCAGCACAACAGGGAAGGGCACCGGGGAGCTGTTTTTT.

This chain connects TRBV4-1 to TRBJ2-1, with D tentatively TRBD1 (6 bases). The CDR3 totals 14 residues. The germline V gene has CDR1 MGHRA and CDR2 YSYEKL. With 1 base removed from V and 8 bases from J, the gap between germline ends came to 12 bases. The CDR3 bases are TGCGCCAGCAGCCAAGTCGTCAGGGGTCATGAGCAGTTCTTC. It yields the protein CASSQVVRGHEQFF.

The chain employs TRBV6-1 and TRBJ1-1, with D uncertain. This CDR3 contains 13 residues. Germline values: CDR1 MNHNS, CDR2 SASEGT. Trimming shortened V by 3 bases and J by 1 base, and 6 bases separated the two germline ends. In DNA form, the CDR3 reads TGTGCCAGCAGTGAGATAGAGAACACTGAAGCTTTCTTT. It encodes CASSEIENTEAFF.

The genes are TRBV19 and TRBJ1-2, with no clear D. The CDR3 length is 14 residues. Germline loops: CDR1 LNHDA, CDR2 SQIVND (reference sequence). The V end was cut by 5 bases, the J end by 2 bases, with 12 bases between. The CDR3 DNA reads as TGTGCCAGTAGTCGGGAGTACCCGAACTATGGCTACACCTTC. Encoded protein: CASSREYPNYGYTF.

The rearrangement joins TRBV15 to TRBJ2-7, with D possibly matching TRBD1 (6 bases). Germline loops: CDR1 LNHNV, CDR2 YYDKDF (reference sequence). V lost 1 base and J lost 9, with 16 bases in between. This CDR3 has 14 residues. CDR3 region: CATSRGHTGNAQYF. The CDR3 nucleotides read TGTGCCACCAGCAGAGGGCACACAGGGAATGCGCAGTACTTC.

The gene calls are TRBV28 and TRBJ2-4; a possible D gene is TRBD2 (7 bases). This CDR3 is built from 14 residues. Germline loops: CDR1 MDHEN, CDR2 SYDVKM. V lost 3 bases and J 8 bases, leaving 14 bases between the germline ends. CDR3 bases: TGTGCCAGCAGTTTTGCGGGAGAGGGGGACATTCAGTACTTC. It yields the protein CASSFAGEGDIQYF.

This clone has more than one count but fewer than ten. The genes are TRBV5-4 and TRBJ2-7; no definite D call. The germline gives CDR1 SGHNT, CDR2 YYREEE (reference sequence). The CDR3 length is 13 residues. V lost 2 bases, J lost 3 bases, and 9 bases lay in between. The CDR3, as DNA: TGTGCCAGCAGCTTAAACACCTTCTACGAGCAGTACTTC. Translation: CASSLNTFYEQYF.

J is TRBJ1-4 and V is TRBV5-1; 7 bases agree with TRBD1. The CDR3 totals 17 residues. Germline V lookup: CDR1 SGHRS, CDR2 YFSETQ. Trimming removed 5 bases from V and 2 bases from J; junction bases left unmatched: 12. CDR3 DNA: TGCGCCAGCAGTCGGGCTACAGCGACAGGGACTAATGAAAAACTGTTTTTT. Its translation is CASSRATATGTNEKLFF.

The chain links TRBV20-1 to TRBJ2-3; possible D gene TRBD2, 5 bases. The germline V gene encodes CDR1 DFQATT and CDR2 SNEGSKA (reference sequence). This CDR3 spans 11 amino acids. CDR3 amino acids: CGTRLGDTQYF. Written as DNA, the CDR3 is TGCGGAACTAGGTTGGGAGATACGCAGTATTTT.

The chain couples TRBV27 to TRBJ1-4, with D possibly being TRBD1 (5 bases). Trimming stripped 11 bases from V and 8 bases from J, with 12 bases between. Per the germline V gene, CDR1 is MNHEY and CDR2 is SMNVEV (reference sequence). The CDR3 covers 11 residues. In DNA form, the CDR3 reads TGTGCCCGCACGGGGGGAGAAAAACTGTTTTTT. As protein: CARTGGEKLFF.

This chain links TRBV6-1 with TRBJ1-1; D is perhaps TRBD1 (6 bases). V was pared by 4 bases and J by 4 bases, with 10 bases between. Germline V gene lookup returns CDR1 MNHNS and CDR2 SASEGT. This CDR3 is built from 13 residues. CDR3 in DNA: TGTGCCAGCAGTGGAGACAGGTCCACTGAAGCTTTCTTT. It specifies CASSGDRSTEAFF.

This chain uses TRBV5-1 with TRBJ2-2; 11 nucleotides agree with TRBD2. This CDR3 is built from 17 residues. Per the germline V gene, CDR1 is SGHRS and CDR2 is YFSETQ. The V gene end was trimmed by 4 bases and the J gene end by 0 bases; junction bases not matched to a gene: 5. CDR3 in DNA: TGCGCCAGCAGCCGCGGGACTAGCGGAACGAACACCGGGGAGCTGTTTTTT. Translation gives CASSRGTSGTNTGELFF.